This T cell receptor beta chain was recovered during a study of OX40 agonist ivuxolimab in advanced cancers. At the level of the study: Patients were infused with ivuxolimab every 2 weeks at 0.01 to 10 mg/kg. Study-level results: Blood T cells, both CD4+ and CD8+, expanded clonally by week 6 at 0.1 to 3.0 mg/kg. Expanded clones tended on average to be more numerous among CD8+ T cells than CD4+.

TCRdb's table, derived via immunoSEQ multiplex PCR, lists solely in-frame clones and lacks some. The profile shows just over 80,000 clones, around 87% of them singletons. A word on this clone: The target antigen is unknown.

V was clipped by 1 base and J by 6 bases, with 7 bases between them. The germline V gene encodes CDR1 SGHTA and CDR2 FQGNSA. The CDR3 is 13 amino acids. This sample comprised CD4+ or CD8+ T cells sorted from blood, obtained in a trial of the OX40 agonist ivuxolimab. This TCR was recovered from an adult with an advanced solid tumor such as melanoma, head and neck, liver or kidney cancer. The rearrangement links TRBV7-2 to TRBJ2-1; perhaps TRBD2 as D (6 bases). The CDR3 loop is CASSLEEGNEQFF. CDR3 DNA: TGTGCCAGCAGCTTAGAGGAGGGCAATGAGCAGTTCTTC.